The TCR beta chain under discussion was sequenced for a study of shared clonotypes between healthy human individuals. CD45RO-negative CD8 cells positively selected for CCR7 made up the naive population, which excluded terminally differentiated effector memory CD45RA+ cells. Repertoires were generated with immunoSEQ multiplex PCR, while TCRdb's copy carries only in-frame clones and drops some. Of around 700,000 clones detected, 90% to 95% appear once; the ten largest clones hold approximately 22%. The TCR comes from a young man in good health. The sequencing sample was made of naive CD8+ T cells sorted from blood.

CDR3 protein: CASSQAGTTEAFF. In DNA form, the CDR3 reads TGCGCCAGCAGCCAAGCAGGGACCACTGAAGCTTTCTTT. This chain joins TRBV4-1 and TRBJ1-1; tentatively, D is TRBD1 (5 bases). V was cut by 1 base and J by 4 bases, with 7 bases left in between. From germline, CDR1 is MGHRA and CDR2 YSYEKL. The CDR3 consists of 13 residues.